The rows below give T cell receptor beta chains drawn from one sample of a study of CD8 T cells in Susac syndrome. TCRdb used MiXCR to reprocess the immunoSEQ multiplex PCR reads, holding one entry per CDR3 protein. This sample has 65,000 to 100,000 distinct CDR3 sequences, with around 96% found just once. What was sequenced was CD8+ T cells from PBMCs. The receptors shown here come from a human donor with Susac syndrome. The CDR3 runs from the conserved cysteine through the conserved F or W. A D gene is named only where the DNA matches it firmly. Clone size, where shown, is once, few, many, or a class for clones that have expanded.

j_call	d_call	clone_size	v_call	cdr3_aa	cdr3_nt
TRBJ2-4	NA	once	TRBV13	CASSLGGDIQYF	TGTGCCAGCAGCTTAGGAGGGGACATTCAGTACTTC
TRBJ1-1	NA	NA	TRBV5-6	CASSFALEAFF	TGTGCCAGCAGCTTCGCCCTTGAAGCTTTCTTT
TRBJ2-5	NA	NA	TRBV15	CATSRDVAGGPKYF	TGTGCCACCAGCAGAGACGTTGCCGGGGGGCCGAAGTACTTC
TRBJ2-5	NA	NA	TRBV15	CATSSLPEETQYF	TGTGCCACCAGCAGCCTCCCCGAAGAGACCCAGTACTTC
TRBJ2-2	TRBD2	NA	TRBV2	CASSEGLAGGELFF	TGTGCCAGCAGTGAAGGACTAGCAGGCGGGGAGCTGTTTTTT
TRBJ2-1	NA	NA	TRBV11-2	CASSLSRAGINEQFF	TGTGCCAGCAGCCTGAGTCGGGCAGGGATCAATGAGCAGTTCTTC
TRBJ2-5	NA	NA	TRBV15	CATSSRGYGEETQYF	TGTGCCACCAGCAGTCGAGGGTACGGAGAAGAGACCCAGTACTTC
TRBJ2-1	TRBD1	NA	TRBV20-1	CSAREIGTGDNEQFF	TGCAGTGCTAGAGAAATCGGGACAGGGGATAATGAGCAGTTCTTC
TRBJ2-7	NA	once	TRBV20-1	CSARWRGSHGYEQYF	TGCAGTGCTAGGTGGCGGGGAAGCCATGGGTACGAGCAGTACTTC
TRBJ2-4	NA	NA	TRBV20-1	CSARDPLRAYLGVSIQYF	TGCAGTGCTAGAGATCCCCTAAGGGCTTATCTGGGGGTTTCCATTCAGTACTTC
TRBJ2-5	NA	once	TRBV13	CASSFGVGQTQYF	TGTGCCAGCAGCTTCGGAGTGGGACAGACCCAGTACTTC
TRBJ2-1	NA	NA	TRBV20-1	CSASHNEQFF	TGCAGTGCTAGTCACAATGAGCAGTTCTTC
TRBJ2-7	TRBD1	once	TRBV4-3	CASSQDRDRRYEQYF	TGCGCCAGCAGCCAGGACCGGGACAGGCGATACGAGCAGTACTTC
TRBJ2-7	NA	NA	TRBV5-1	CASSSRRLVYEQYF	TGCGCCAGCAGCTCTCGTCGACTAGTCTACGAGCAGTACTTC
TRBJ1-1	NA	NA	TRBV2	CASIWGTEAFF	TGTGCCAGCATCTGGGGGACTGAAGCTTTCTTT
TRBJ2-5	NA	few	TRBV29-1	CSVESGRGLKETQYF	TGCAGCGTTGAGTCGGGGAGGGGGCTTAAAGAGACCCAGTACTTC
TRBJ2-3	TRBD2	once	TRBV12-3/TRBV12-4	CASTYRGVTDTQYF	TGTGCCAGCACCTATCGGGGGGTCACAGATACGCAGTATTTT
TRBJ2-3	NA	NA	TRBV20-1	CSASKTGWTDTQYF	TGCAGTGCTAGTAAAACAGGGTGGACAGATACGCAGTATTTT
TRBJ1-2	TRBD1	NA	TRBV12-3/TRBV12-4	CASRTAGTGLYGYTF	TGTGCCAGCAGGACAGCCGGGACAGGCCTCTATGGCTACACCTTC
TRBJ1-5	TRBD1	NA	TRBV6-5	CASRGQPNQPQHF	TGTGCCAGCAGGGGACAGCCGAATCAGCCCCAGCATTTT
TRBJ2-7	TRBD2	NA	TRBV28	CASSSDRDYTYEQYF	TGTGCCAGCAGTTCGGACCGGGACTATACCTACGAGCAGTACTTC
TRBJ2-3	NA	NA	TRBV4-3	CASSQDITGATTDTQYF	TGCGCCAGCAGCCAAGATATAACGGGGGCCACCACAGATACGCAGTATTTT
TRBJ2-7	NA	NA	TRBV20-1	CSARLSMDYEQYF	TGCAGTGCCCGTTTATCCATGGACTACGAGCAGTACTTC
TRBJ2-1	NA	NA	TRBV20-1	CSARAVSYNEQFF	TGCAGTGCTAGAGCGGTCTCCTACAATGAGCAGTTCTTC
TRBJ2-7	NA	NA	TRBV6-5	CASSRTTRSEQYF	TGTGCCAGCAGTCGTACCACGAGAAGCGAGCAGTACTTC
TRBJ2-5	NA	NA	TRBV6-1	CASSELGDGEETQYF	TGTGCCAGCAGTGAACTCGGGGACGGTGAGGAGACCCAGTACTTC
TRBJ2-3	NA	NA	TRBV6-2/TRBV6-3	CASDTLKRTLRADTQYF	TGTGCCAGCGACACCCTTAAACGGACGCTTCGGGCAGATACGCAGTATTTT